These 18 T cell receptor beta chains were all obtained from the same sample, sequenced in a study of cytomegalovirus exposure and HLA in healthy donors. PCR involved 60 Vbeta and 13 Jbeta primers. The assay was immunoSEQ multiplex PCR, and TCRdb's table has in-frame clones only and misses some. The data hold around 180,000 clones, with less than 75% observed a single time. The sequenced sample consisted of PBMCs. The receptors here all came from a girl between 5 and 17 years old in good health and CMV-seronegative.

Written as DNA, the CDR3 is TGTGCCAGCTCAGGGGAGATGAACACTGAAGCTTTCTTT. This gives the protein CASSGEMNTEAFF. The rearrangement joins TRBV2 to TRBJ1-1, with TRBD1 as a possible D gene (6 bases). CDR1 and CDR2 from the germline V gene are SNHLY and FYNNEI. The CDR3 has 13 residues. Trimming shortened V by 8 bases and J by 0 bases, and 10 bases separated the two germline ends. The full variable domain, in which reference TRBV2 and TRBJ1-1 provide the parts outside the CDR3, is EPEVTQTPSHQVTQMGQEVILRCVPISNHLYFYWYRQILGQKVEFLVSFYNNEISEKSEIFDDQFSVERPDGSNFTLKIRSTKLEDSAMYFCASSGEMNTEAFFGQGTRLTVV.

This sequence joins TRBV6-1 and TRBJ1-5; TRBD1 is a possible D gene (6 bases). Trimming took 6 bases from V and 6 from J, leaving 15 bases between them. CDR3 length equals 14 residues. Looked up from germline, CDR1 is MNHNS and CDR2 is SASEGT. CDR3 sequence reads: CASSGTGGFQPQHF. The CDR3 DNA reads TGTGCCAGCAGCGGGACGGGGGGCTTTCAGCCCCAGCATTTT.

This clone was seen a handful of times. The J gene is TRBJ1-1, the V gene TRBV9; TRBD1 matches at 7 bases. J was trimmed by 4 bases and V by 5 bases; bases with no gene match: 5. This CDR3 comprises 13 residues. Germline V gene data show CDR1 as SGDLS and CDR2 as YYNGEE. The DNA for the CDR3 is TGTGCCAGCAGTAGACAGGGAGCCACTGAAGCTTTCTTT. It encodes CASSRQGATEAFF.

The chain uses TRBV18 and TRBJ1-2, with TRBD1 as a possible D gene (5 bases). Germline CDR1 reads KGHSH; CDR2 reads LQKENI. The germline V and J ends were trimmed by 0 bases and 11 bases, with 19 bases remaining between them. The CDR3 length is 15 residues. CDR3 DNA: TGTGCCAGCTCACCACCAGGGACTAGACCCGTTGGGTACACCTTC. It yields the protein CASSPPGTRPVGYTF. The full variable domain, its missing parts supplied by reference TRBV18 and TRBJ1-2, is NAGVMQNPRHLVRRRGQEARLRCSPMKGHSHVYWYRQLPEEGLKFMVYLQKENIIDESGMPKERFSAEFPKEGPSILRIQQVVRGDSAAYFCASSPPGTRPVGYTFGSGTRLTVV.

J is TRBJ1-1 and V is TRBV5-5; D is perhaps TRBD1 (6 bases). Trimming stripped 9 bases from V and 4 bases from J, with 19 bases between. The CDR3 contains 14 residues. Germline values: CDR1 SGHKS, CDR2 YYEKEE (reference sequence). CDR3 DNA: TGTGCCATTCGCTCAGGGGTGGGTGGCACTGAAGCTTTCTTT. This translates into CAIRSGVGGTEAFF.

The V and J genes are TRBV25-1 and TRBJ2-1, with 7 bases that match TRBD1. The length of the CDR3 is 16 residues. In germline, CDR1 is MGHDK, CDR2 SYGVNS. The trim removed 3 bases at V and 0 bases at J, leaving 5 bases unmatched. CDR3 protein: CASSEMDRSSYNEQFF. The CDR3 DNA reads as TGTGCCAGCAGTGAGATGGACAGGAGCTCCTACAATGAGCAGTTCTTC.

This chain uses TRBV5-1 with TRBJ2-1; 9 nucleotides match TRBD2. Germline V gives CDR1 SGHRS, CDR2 YFSETQ. V dropped 1 base and J dropped 1; count of bases not matched to a gene: 0. The CDR3 is 15 amino acids. CDR3 nucleotide sequence: TGCGCCAGCAGCTTGACTAGCGGGTCCTACAATGAGCAGTTCTTC. It codes for CASSLTSGSYNEQFF.

The chain couples TRBV28 to TRBJ1-1; D is undetermined. The CDR3 sequence is 10 residues long. From germline, CDR1 is MDHEN and CDR2 SYDVKM. The V gene lost 10 bases and the J gene lost 1 base, with 4 bases spanning the gap. In DNA, the CDR3 is TGTGCCACCTCGAACACTGAAGCTTTCTTT. Translation gives CATSNTEAFF.

This chain links TRBV6-5 with TRBJ1-1; no definite D call. The CDR3 loop spans 14 amino acids. The V gene lost 4 bases and the J gene lost 4 bases, with 13 bases spanning the gap. Per the germline V gene, CDR1 is MNHEY and CDR2 is SVGAGI. The CDR3 nucleotides read TGTGCCAGCAGTTCGATCTCGTCGGTCACTGAAGCTTTCTTT. Encoded protein: CASSSISSVTEAFF.

This chain links TRBV12-5 with TRBJ2-5; D unresolved. The CDR3 extends over 12 amino acids. Trimming pared 4 bases from V and 5 bases from J, leaving 8 bases between. Per the germline V gene, CDR1 is LGHNT and CDR2 is FRNRAP. CDR3: CASGSRMETQYF. DNA for the CDR3: TGTGCTAGTGGTTCGAGGATGGAGACCCAGTACTTC.

The V and J genes are TRBV7-3 and TRBJ1-1; 8 bases agree with TRBD1. The CDR3 is 14 amino acids. The V and J ends lost 2 bases and 3 bases, in that order; junction bases with no gene match: 2. Germline CDR1 and CDR2: SGHTA and FQGTGA. CDR3 in amino acids: CASSLQGADTEAFF. The CDR3 region has the DNA TGTGCCAGCAGCTTACAGGGGGCGGACACTGAAGCTTTCTTT.

The V gene is TRBV10-1, the J gene TRBJ1-1; possibly TRBD1 for D (5 bases). V lost 7 bases and J lost 1, with 10 bases in between. The CDR3 sequence is 13 residues long. Germline V lookup: CDR1 WNHNN, CDR2 SYGVQD (reference sequence). The DNA of the CDR3 is TGCGCCAGCAATCGGGGGGGGAACACTGAAGCTTTCTTT. It translates to CASNRGGNTEAFF.

V gene TRBV6-5 combines with J gene TRBJ1-2, with 9 bases identical to TRBD1. CDR1 is MNHEY and CDR2 is SVGAGI in the germline V gene. The J segment lost 7 bases and the V segment lost 6 bases, leaving 9 bases of the junction unmatched. This CDR3 is 14 amino acids long. The CDR3 DNA reads as TGTGCCAGCAGGATCACAGGGGGCGGCAGTGGCTACACCTTC. Translated, it gives CASRITGGGSGYTF.

The gene calls are TRBV7-6 and TRBJ2-7; TRBD1 is a possible D gene (6 bases). The CDR3 consists of 12 residues. Trimming left V 5 bases short and J 6 bases short, with 11 bases between. Germline loops: CDR1 SGHVS, CDR2 FNYEAQ. As DNA, the CDR3 is TGTGCCAGCAGCGGGGGCGGGCGCGAGCAGTACTTC. Translated, it gives CASSGGGREQYF.

This sequence joins TRBV19 and TRBJ1-5; D ambiguous. The germline CDR1 and CDR2 sequences are LNHDA and SQIVND (reference sequence). V shed 5 bases and J shed 3 bases, with 14 bases lying between them. The CDR3 has 15 residues. This CDR3 reads CASSPRGPDNQPQHF. The CDR3 DNA reads as TGTGCCAGTAGTCCCCGTGGGCCCGACAATCAGCCCCAGCATTTT.

This clone was counted between two and nine times. The V call is TRBV5-1, the J call TRBJ1-1; 10 nucleotides line up with TRBD1. With V trimmed by 3 bases and J by 5 bases, 1 base remained unmatched. Per the germline V gene, CDR1 is SGHRS and CDR2 is YFSETQ. The CDR3 is made up of 13 amino acids. The CDR3 is CASSWTGGTEAFF. The CDR3 DNA reads TGCGCCAGCAGCTGGACAGGGGGGACTGAAGCTTTCTTT.

The chain employs TRBV6-5 and TRBJ1-4, with 7 bases aligning to TRBD1. The germline gives CDR1 MNHEY, CDR2 SVGAGI. This CDR3 is built from 16 residues. The junction had 3 bases not matched to a gene; V was cut back by 0 bases and J by 2 bases. The CDR3 reads CASSYSGGRTNEKLFF. The CDR3 DNA sequence: TGTGCCAGCAGTTACTCAGGGGGCCGCACTAATGAAAAACTGTTTTTT.

This clone was seen only a few times. The genes are TRBV6-1 and TRBJ2-1, with D unclear. The germline V gene encodes CDR1 MNHNS and CDR2 SASEGT. V was cut by 7 bases and J by 5 bases, with 9 bases left in between. The CDR3 has 12 residues. Here the CDR3 DNA reads TGTGCCAGCACCAAAGACAACAATGAGCAGTTCTTC. It encodes CASTKDNNEQFF.